This TCR beta chain comes out of a study of beta chain features in type 1 diabetes (dated by TCRdb to 2017 to 2018). Looking at the study overall: Mean age, gender distribution, total cell number and subset yield were not different between patients and healthy donors. Across all samples, approximately 100 million sorted cells were examined, and cell number per subset correlated strongly with RNA yield. Regulatory and stem cell-like memory subsets were isolated from only 8 patients and roughly eight healthy donors, whereas naive and central memory subsets came from all 30 or so donors. In the study, recently diagnosed type 1 diabetes patients and matched healthy donors were compared on the TCRB repertoires of their sorted circulating CD4+ T cell subsets.

Broader findings and caveats from the paper: At VDJ recombination sites, type 1 diabetes patients had fewer insertions and more deleted nucleotides, which implies abnormalities in thymic rearrangement. Naive, central memory and regulatory TCRB repertoires appeared more similar among patients than among healthy donors. Because cDNA was sequenced instead of genomic DNA, activated cells with high expression could be over-represented, although the groups did not differ in activation or CD3 levels. HLA sub-analyses involved small numbers of individuals, so any influence of HLA type on TCRB rearrangement remained unresolved. PCR may preferentially amplify shorter templates, but because patient and control samples were amplified and corrected together, any resulting skew would affect both groups equally. A moderate but significant shortening of TCRB CDR3 length was observed in type 1 diabetes patients in all four CD4+ subsets.

CDR1 LNHDA and CDR2 SQIVND are derived from the germline V gene (reference sequence). Its CDR3 holds 15 amino acids, cysteine through phenylalanine. This entry keeps only the CDR3 DNA: 45 bases, framed from base 1. The V end loses 1 base and the J end loses 10 bases, and a stretch of 17 bases separates them. All of the isolated RNA was reverse transcribed with the High Capacity cDNA Reverse Transcription Kit, so expressed TCRB transcripts were sequenced. Deep immunoSEQ sequencing was performed on naive, central memory and regulatory T cell samples, with an average of roughly 3.5 million total reads per sample. After sorted cells were lysed in RLT buffer, RNA was extracted with DNase-treated RNeasy Micro or Mini kits, with the choice depending on cell number. To prevent cross-contamination, every cell subset was processed on its own, while patient and healthy donor samples were processed together. TCRB sequences were amplified from cDNA with the immunoSEQ multiplex PCR, producing 87-bp fragments spanning the CDR3 region. Amplicons were sequenced on the Illumina HiSeq platform. Per the original workflow: Synthetic template baselines were used to correct PCR bias computationally, reads within Hamming distance 2 were collapsed together, and singletons that could not be merged were discarded. Reads were aligned against IMGT to assign V, D and J genes, CDR3 length and insertions or deletions at six rearrangement sites. Within each subset, clonotype counts were normalized to sorted cell number, after which true diversity and Gini coefficients were computed with the tcR R package. The overlap coefficient, calculated on TCRB nucleotide sequences, was used to measure repertoire sharing. In TCRdb, the immuneACCESS table is reduced to in-frame sequences with V and J assigned. These tables do not hold every clone; where another copy was compared, an unresolved V gene accounts for under half, and the others remain unexplained. That table gives V, J and clone size, and the DNA gave D and trimming. This sample comprises about 340,000 clones, approximately 8% of them detected only once. In total, the top ten clones hold around 0.44% of the sample.

This clone was detected only a few times. Its antigen is not yet known. Base-call qualities are not available, and no considerably larger clone is one nucleotide away. A single peripheral blood draw of 90 to 150 mL on average was collected from each donor into heparinised tubes. A BD FACSAria II and a panel including CD45RO, CCR7, CD25, CD127, CD95 and CD27 were used to sort naive, central memory, regulatory and stem cell-like memory CD4+ T cells. A purity above 98% was achieved for all sorted populations. PBMCs were separated immediately by Lymphoprep density gradient centrifugation and were stained directly, without being cultured. Samples were stained and sorted in pairs, with one healthy donor and one patient per experiment, so that batch effects were minimized.

The chain is assembled from TRBV19 and TRBJ2-1; no confident D gene assignment can be made. Material for sequencing was central memory CD4+ T cells from blood. This receptor was taken from a woman under 30 in good health. The CDR3 protein: CASSIGGVNVGEQFF. The sequenced DNA is TGTGCCAGTAGTATAGGTGGGGTCAATGTGGGGGAGCAGTTCTTC.